This T cell receptor beta chain was recovered during a study of shared clonotypes between healthy human individuals. Sequencing was performed with immunoSEQ multiplex PCR; in TCRdb, only in-frame clones are kept and a portion is missing. Here the sample spans 2 million to 3 million clones, 80% to 95% being singletons. This CDR3 contains 14 residues. The V end was cut by 4 bases, the J end by 9 bases, with 19 bases between. Germline V gene data show CDR1 as SGHNT and CDR2 as YYREEE (reference sequence). The receptor was derived from a man aged 18 to 35 in good health. Some clones in this sample may be carry-over from other donors' samples. The chain links TRBV5-4 to TRBJ2-5; the D gene could be TRBD1 or TRBD2 (6 bases each). The sequencing sample was made of naive CD4+ T cells from PBMCs. Documented subset: CD45RA+ positively selected. The CDR3 protein is CASSNPGADRAQYF. The CDR3 DNA reads TGTGCCAGCAGCAACCCGGGGGCCGATCGGGCCCAGTACTTC.